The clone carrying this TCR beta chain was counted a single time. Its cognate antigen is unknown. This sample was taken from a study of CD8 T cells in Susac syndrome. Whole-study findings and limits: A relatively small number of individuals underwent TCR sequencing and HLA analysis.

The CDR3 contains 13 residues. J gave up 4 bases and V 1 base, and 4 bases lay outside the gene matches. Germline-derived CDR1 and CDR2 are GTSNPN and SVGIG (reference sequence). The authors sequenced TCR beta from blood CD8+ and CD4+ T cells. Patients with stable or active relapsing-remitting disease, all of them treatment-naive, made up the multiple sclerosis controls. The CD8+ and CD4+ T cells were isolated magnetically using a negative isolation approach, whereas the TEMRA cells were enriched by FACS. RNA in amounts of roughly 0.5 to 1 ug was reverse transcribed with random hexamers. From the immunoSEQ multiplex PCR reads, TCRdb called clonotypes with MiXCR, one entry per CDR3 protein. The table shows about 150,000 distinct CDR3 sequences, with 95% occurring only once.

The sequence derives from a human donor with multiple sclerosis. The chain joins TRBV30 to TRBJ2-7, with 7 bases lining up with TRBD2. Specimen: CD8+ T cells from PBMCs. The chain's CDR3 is CAWSDSAGYEQYV. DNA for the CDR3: TGTGCCTGGAGTGACTCAGCGGGGTACGAGCAGTACGTC.